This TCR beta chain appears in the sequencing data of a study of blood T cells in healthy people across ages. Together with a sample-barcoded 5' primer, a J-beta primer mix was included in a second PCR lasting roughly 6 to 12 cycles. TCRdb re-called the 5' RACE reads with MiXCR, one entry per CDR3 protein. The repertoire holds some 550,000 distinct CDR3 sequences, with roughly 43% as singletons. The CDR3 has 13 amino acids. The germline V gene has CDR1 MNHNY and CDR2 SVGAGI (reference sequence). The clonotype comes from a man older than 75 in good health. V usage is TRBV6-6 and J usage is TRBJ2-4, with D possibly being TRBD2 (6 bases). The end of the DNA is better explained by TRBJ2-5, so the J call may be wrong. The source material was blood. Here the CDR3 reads CASNDGSRETQYF. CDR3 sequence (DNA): TGTGCCAGCAATGACGGGAGCAGGGAGACCCAGTACTTC.